These 25 T cell receptor beta chains were sequenced from one sample in a study of human thymus T cells (dated by TCRdb to about 2020). Receptor libraries were prepared by the immunoSEQ multiplex PCR assay. The table comes from immuneACCESS by way of TCRdb, which keeps in-frame sequences with V and J called. Part of the clones is missing from these tables; in studies checked, under half for an unresolved V gene and the rest for unknown reasons. This sample gives tens of thousands of clones in total; 95% of them show up just once. The ten top clones hold 0.034% of the sample. Thymus tissue was obtained as surgical resects removed during corrective cardiac surgery. Sample: thymus tissue. Receptors originate from a girl under three years old with a congenital heart defect but otherwise immunologically healthy.

The chain uses TRBV29-1 and TRBJ2-3; 14 positions agree with TRBD2. Germline CDR1 reads SQVTM; CDR2 reads ANQGSEA. With 0 bases clipped from V and 4 bases from J, the junction kept 3 bases outside the gene matches. There are 16 residues in the CDR3. The CDR3 DNA follows: TGCAGCGTTGAAGAGACTAGCGGGAGGGTTCCAGATACGCAGTATTTT. As protein: CSVEETSGRVPDTQYF.

The CDR3: CASSSRDPVAGGLDEQFF. The CDR3 nucleotides read TGTGCCAGCAGCAGCAGAGACCCTGTAGCGGGAGGACTAGATGAGCAGTTCTTC. The chain recombines TRBV5-6 with TRBJ2-1; 10 nucleotides line up with TRBD2. V dropped 4 bases and J dropped 8; count of bases not matched to a gene: 18. The CDR3 is made up of 18 amino acids. Germline V gene lookup returns CDR1 SGHDT and CDR2 YYEEEE. The full variable domain, in which reference TRBV5-6 and TRBJ2-1 provide the parts outside the CDR3, is DAGVTQSPTHLIKTRGQQVTLRCSPKSGHDTVSWYQQALGQGPQFIFQYYEEEERQRGNFPDRFSGHQFPNYSSELNVNALLLGDSALYLCASSSRDPVAGGLDEQFFGPGTRLTVL.

This clone came up once. The J gene is TRBJ2-7, the V gene TRBV7-9; 11 bases line up with TRBD2. CDR1 and CDR2 from the germline V gene are SEHNR and FQNEAQ (reference sequence). This CDR3 comprises 15 residues. J was trimmed by 4 bases and V by 6 bases; bases with no gene match: 8. As DNA, the CDR3 is TGTGCCAGCAGTCGTCGACTAGCGGGGCGATACGAGCAGTACTTC. Protein: CASSRRLAGRYEQYF.

The J gene is TRBJ2-1, the V gene TRBV4-1, with D tentatively TRBD2 (6 bases). V gave up 1 base and J gave up 8 bases, with 24 bases separating them. Germline loops: CDR1 MGHRA, CDR2 YSYEKL. The CDR3 is 18 residues long. The DNA for the CDR3 is TGCGCCAGCAGCCAAGGAAGAAAAGCGGGCCTCCTGCACGATGAGCAGTTCTTC. This sequence encodes CASSQGRKAGLLHDEQFF.

The J gene is TRBJ1-2, the V gene TRBV27, with D perhaps matching TRBD1 (6 bases). The germline V gene has CDR1 MNHEY and CDR2 SMNVEV (reference sequence). The CDR3 is made up of 14 amino acids. Deletions cut 5 bases from V and 1 base from J, with 11 bases between. The CDR3 DNA reads TGTGCCAGCAGTCCAGGGACACATAACTATGGCTACACCTTC. Residues: CASSPGTHNYGYTF.

In regard to this clone: The junction departs from germline at one end; a sequencing error may be responsible. The V call is TRBV25-1, the J call TRBJ2-1; 9 bases align to TRBD2. This CDR3 is 16 amino acids long. The V gene's germline CDR1 is MGHDK and CDR2 SYGVNS. The CDR3 protein is CASSERPGLAYNEQFF. CDR3 coding DNA: TGTGCCAGTAGTGAACGTCCGGGACTAGCATACAATGAGCAGTTCTTC.

This chain uses TRBV6-5 with TRBJ2-7, with D maybe TRBD1 (7 bases). V shed 5 bases and J shed 2 bases, with 13 bases lying between them. Germline-derived CDR1 and CDR2 are MNHEY and SVGAGI. The CDR3 spans 14 residues. The CDR3 sequence is CASSRLDRAYEQYF. The CDR3 DNA reads as TGTGCCAGCAGTCGACTAGACAGGGCCTACGAGCAGTACTTC.

The chain uses TRBV28 and TRBJ2-7; TRBD1 matches 10 bases. This CDR3 is built from 18 residues. V lost 5 bases to trimming and J lost 2 bases; unmatched junction nucleotides: 15. Germline lookup yields CDR1 MDHEN and CDR2 SYDVKM. Written as DNA, the CDR3 is TGTGCCAGCAGTCTACCCCCGGGACAGGGGTTGTGGGCCTACGAGCAGTACTTC. Amino acid sequence: CASSLPPGQGLWAYEQYF.

This rearrangement joins TRBV5-4 to TRBJ1-2; D might be TRBD1 (6 bases). There are 13 residues in the CDR3. Trimming pared 2 bases from V and 8 bases from J, leaving 13 bases between. Germline V gene sequence: CDR1 SGHNT, CDR2 YYREEE (reference sequence). CDR3 nucleotide sequence: TGTGCCAGCAGCTTAGGGGGTTTAGTGGGCTACACCTTC. Its protein product is CASSLGGLVGYTF.

J is TRBJ2-3 and V is TRBV2; 9 nucleotides line up with TRBD2. Per germline, CDR1 SNHLY and CDR2 FYNNEI. This CDR3 has 14 residues. V lost 4 bases, J lost 7 bases, and 6 bases stayed unmatched. The CDR3 protein is CASSAAGGQNTQYF. For the CDR3, the DNA is TGTGCCAGCAGTGCCGCGGGAGGGCAAAATACGCAGTATTTT.

The chain couples TRBV7-9 to TRBJ2-7; D possibly uses TRBD1 or TRBD2 (5 bases each). The germline V gene encodes CDR1 SEHNR and CDR2 FQNEAQ (reference sequence). This CDR3 has 18 residues. V was cut by 4 bases and J by 0 bases, with 22 bases left in between. CDR3 nucleotide sequence: TGTGCCAGCAGCTCCGGCGAGGGGAGTCTATTCTTCTCCTACGAGCAGTACTTC. Translating it yields CASSSGEGSLFFSYEQYF.

The chain joins TRBV4-3 to TRBJ2-1; D may be TRBD2 (7 bases). Trimming pared 3 bases from V and 8 bases from J, leaving 17 bases between. Germline assignment: CDR1 LGHNA and CDR2 YSLEER. The CDR3 loop spans 15 amino acids. CDR3 DNA sequence: TGCGCCAGCAGCCATACTAGCGCGGAGGGGGATGAGCAGTTCTTC. Translated, it gives CASSHTSAEGDEQFF.

V is TRBV29-1 and J is TRBJ2-7; no reliable D call. Germline CDR1 reads SQVTM; CDR2 reads ANQGSEA. Between the trimmed V and J ends, which lost 2 bases and 4 bases, there was a span of 6 bases. The CDR3 runs to 11 residues. The CDR3 is CSVETPYEQYF. CDR3 coding DNA: TGCAGCGTTGAAACTCCATACGAGCAGTACTTC.

The chain links TRBV7-2 to TRBJ2-2, with D possibly called TRBD1 or TRBD2 (5 bases each). Germline V lookup: CDR1 SGHTA, CDR2 FQGNSA. The CDR3 extends over 17 amino acids. The V gene lost 5 bases and the J gene lost 6 bases, with 22 bases spanning the gap. This chain's CDR3 is CASSPGAGGFWSGELFF. As DNA, the CDR3 is TGTGCCAGCAGCCCCGGGGCCGGCGGGTTCTGGTCCGGGGAGCTGTTTTTT. The whole variable domain, filled in from reference TRBV7-2 and TRBJ2-2, reads GAGVSQSPSNKVTEKGKDVELRCDPISGHTALYWYRQSLGQGLEFLIYFQGNSAPDKSGLPSDRFSAERTGGSVSTLTIQRTQQEDSAVYLCASSPGAGGFWSGELFFGEGSRLTVL.

V gene TRBV5-4 combines with J gene TRBJ2-6, with TRBD1 identical over 7 bases. The junction had 10 bases not matched to a gene; V was cut back by 0 bases and J by 4 bases. CDR1 and CDR2 from the germline V gene are SGHNT and YYREEE (reference sequence). The CDR3 runs to 18 residues. The CDR3 DNA reads TGTGCCAGCAGCTTGGATGCACAGGGGCATAGGGGGGCCAACGTCCTGACTTTC. Its translation: CASSLDAQGHRGANVLTF.

V and J are TRBV4-3 and TRBJ2-5, with TRBD2 matching 13 bases. In germline, CDR1 is LGHNA, CDR2 YSLEER. This CDR3 spans 18 amino acids. After removal of 0 bases from V and 4 bases from J, the junction contained 8 bases not matched to a gene. The CDR3 protein is CASSQDPTSGRALETQYF. The CDR3, as DNA: TGCGCCAGCAGCCAAGATCCCACTAGCGGGAGGGCGTTAGAGACCCAGTACTTC.

The rearrangement links TRBV19 to TRBJ2-7, with D tentatively TRBD2 (7 bases). The ends were cut back, 3 bases at V and 4 bases at J, with 19 bases in the middle. The germline gives CDR1 LNHDA, CDR2 SQIVND (reference sequence). This CDR3 is built from 16 residues. The CDR3 DNA follows: TGTGCCAGTAGTATCGCGGTAGGGGGGGAAACTTACGAGCAGTACTTC. This gives the protein CASSIAVGGETYEQYF.

This clone was found once. The gene calls are TRBV25-1 and TRBJ2-1; D remains unclear. Germline V gene data show CDR1 as MGHDK and CDR2 as SYGVNS. The V end lost 6 bases, the J end lost 4 bases, and 13 bases lay between the germline ends. The CDR3 runs 14 residues. CDR3 sequence: CASRSAESYNEQFF. In DNA form, the CDR3 reads TGTGCCAGCAGATCGGCAGAGTCATACAATGAGCAGTTCTTC.

The rearrangement links TRBV18 to TRBJ1-5, with D possibly being TRBD1 (6 bases). The CDR3 length is 14 residues. The V gene's germline CDR1 is KGHSH and CDR2 LQKENI. V was cut by 2 bases and J by 3 bases, with 8 bases left in between. DNA of the CDR3: TGTGCCAGCTCACCAAGGGGGATCAATCAGCCCCAGCATTTT. It yields the protein CASSPRGINQPQHF.

The CDR3 nucleotides are TGTGCCAGCACCCTTAAACAGGGGAAGGCAACTAATGAAAAACTGTTTTTT. This translates into CASTLKQGKATNEKLFF. The chain is built from TRBV7-9 and TRBJ1-4, with 7 bases aligning to TRBD1. Trimming at V came to 7 bases and at J to 0 bases, leaving 11 bases not matched to a gene. This CDR3 comprises 17 residues. Germline V gene lookup returns CDR1 SEHNR and CDR2 FQNEAQ (reference sequence).

J is TRBJ2-7 and V is TRBV7-8, with D hard to call. Germline loops: CDR1 SGHVS, CDR2 FQNEAQ. This CDR3 contains 13 residues. The V and J ends lost 5 bases and 6 bases respectively, with 14 bases between them. CDR3 loop: CASSPQGPFEQYF. The CDR3 DNA sequence: TGTGCCAGCAGCCCGCAAGGCCCCTTCGAGCAGTACTTC. Full variable domain (outside the CDR3, taken from reference TRBV7-8 and TRBJ2-7): GAGVSQSPRYKVAKRGQDVALRCDPISGHVSLFWYQQALGQGPEFLTYFQNEAQLDKSGLPSDRFFAERPEGSVSTLKIQRTQQEDSAVYLCASSPQGPFEQYFGPGTRLTVT.

This chain uses TRBV27 with TRBJ2-7, with D unresolved. V was trimmed by 4 bases and J by 10 bases, leaving 29 bases between them. The CDR3 length is 17 residues. Looked up from germline, CDR1 is MNHEY and CDR2 is SMNVEV (reference sequence). CDR3 amino acids: CASSYEADPKHKAIQYF. In DNA form, the CDR3 reads TGTGCCAGCAGTTACGAGGCAGACCCAAAACATAAGGCCATACAGTACTTC.

The chain employs TRBV5-8 and TRBJ1-1, with unresolved D. The CDR3 consists of 12 residues. The V and J ends lost 2 bases and 5 bases respectively, with 7 bases between them. Looked up from germline, CDR1 is SGHTS and CDR2 is YDEGEE. The CDR3 region is CASSFEVTEAFF. In nucleotides, the CDR3 is TGTGCCAGCAGCTTCGAAGTAACTGAAGCTTTCTTT. The full variable domain, completed using reference TRBV5-8 and TRBJ1-1, is EAGVTQSPTHLIKTRGQQATLRCSPISGHTSVYWYQQALGLGLQFLLWYDEGEERNRGNFPPRFSGRQFPNYSSELNVNALELEDSALYLCASSFEVTEAFFGQGTRLTVV.

Remarks on this clone: Germline is not matched at one junction end, which may reflect a read error. The chain couples TRBV29-1 to TRBJ1-1, with D possibly being TRBD1 (6 bases). The germline V gene has CDR1 SQVTM and CDR2 ANQGSEA. The CDR3 extends over 17 amino acids. The chain's CDR3 is CSGEGGRGEGSNTEAFF. The CDR3 DNA sequence: TGCAGCGGTGAAGGGGGGAGAGGGGAGGGTTCGAACACTGAAGCTTTCTTT.

CDR3 loop: CASSLPRYTDTQYF. CDR3 coding DNA: TGTGCCAGCAGCTTGCCGCGGTACACAGATACGCAGTATTTT. The chain has TRBV5-6 and TRBJ2-3; D gene uncertain. CDR1 and CDR2 from the germline V gene are SGHDT and YYEEEE. This CDR3 spans 14 amino acids. V lost 1 base, J lost 2 bases, and 8 bases lay in between.